Listed below are T cell receptor beta chains from one sample, sequenced in a study of human T cells and chemical hapten exposure. TCRdb reprocessed the RACE reads with MiXCR, giving one entry per CDR3 protein. The sample has tens of thousands of distinct CDR3 sequences, approximately 14% seen once. Sequenced here: whole blood, sampled in connection with sensitization to the hapten diphenylcyclopropenone (DPC). The source of these receptors is a woman in her forties or fifties with alopecia areata. Some clones in this sample may be carry-over from other donors' samples. CDR3s include the opening cysteine and the closing phenylalanine or tryptophan. The D gene is left open where the match is weak. Expanded clones are given a class, and other clones once, few, many or no size at all.

CASGPAGGHEAFF | TGCGCCAGCGGCCCCGCCGGGGGCCATGAAGCTTTCTTT | TRBJ1-1 | . | . | TRBV5-1
CASSPEGAQWETQYF | TGTGCCAGCAGTCCCGAGGGGGCGCAGTGGGAGACCCAGTACTTC | TRBJ2-5 | TRBD1 | . | TRBV11-2
CAWSEGTSGPYEQYF | TGTGCCTGGAGTGAGGGGACTAGCGGACCCTACGAGCAGTACTTC | TRBJ2-7 | TRBD2 | many | TRBV30
CSAGRRERTGELFF | TGCAGTGCTGGACGGAGGGAGCGCACCGGGGAGCTGTTTTTT | TRBJ2-2 | . | . | TRBV20-1
CASSHGTGGIPLHF | TGTGCCAGCAGCCACGGGACAGGGGGAATCCCCCTCCACTTT | TRBJ1-6 | TRBD1 | . | TRBV14
CASSLADFTDTQYF | TGTGCCAGCAGCTTAGCTGATTTCACAGATACGCAGTATTTT | TRBJ2-3 | . | . | TRBV7-2
CSARDKDGRPETISYNSPLHF | TGCAGTGCTAGAGATAAGGACGGCAGACCTGAAACCATCTCCTATAATTCACCCCTCCACTTT | TRBJ1-6 | . | few | TRBV20-1
CASSPPLAGVGTDTQYF | TGTGCCAGCAGCCCCCCGCTAGCGGGAGTTGGGACAGATACGCAGTATTTT | TRBJ2-3 | TRBD2 | many | TRBV7-2
CASSPPGLAGGGSNEQFF | TGTGCCAGCAGTCCGCCGGGACTAGCGGGAGGAGGCTCCAATGAGCAGTTCTTC | TRBJ2-1 | TRBD2 | . | TRBV28
CATSPDRSYNSPLHF | TGTGCCACCAGCCCAGACCGCTCCTATAATTCACCCCTCCACTTT | TRBJ1-6 | . | . | TRBV15
CAISEPGLAGGDEQFF | TGTGCCATCAGTGAGCCCGGGCTAGCGGGAGGTGATGAGCAGTTCTTC | TRBJ2-1 | TRBD2 | . | TRBV10-3
CASSPPVRTSTYGYTF | TGTGCCAGCTCACCACCGGTTAGAACATCTACTTATGGCTACACCTTC | TRBJ1-2 | . | many | TRBV18
CASGLAGWTGELFF | TGTGCCAGTGGGCTAGCGGGATGGACCGGGGAGCTGTTTTTT | TRBJ2-2 | TRBD2 | few | TRBV6-2/TRBV6-3
CASSPTGGRNTGELFF | TGTGCCAGCAGCCCCACGGGGGGGCGAAACACCGGGGAGCTGTTTTTT | TRBJ2-2 | TRBD2 | few | TRBV12-3/TRBV12-4
CASSLVQSGANVLTF | TGTGCCAGCAGCTTAGTACAGTCTGGGGCCAACGTCCTGACTTTC | TRBJ2-6 | . | few | TRBV11-2
CASSYSIMGNSPLHF | TGTGCCAGCAGTTACTCGATAATGGGGAATTCACCCCTCCACTTT | TRBJ1-6 | . | few | TRBV6-5
CASSLEAGTDEQYF | TGTGCCAGCAGCTTAGAGGCAGGGACTGACGAGCAGTACTTC | TRBJ2-7 | . | few | TRBV7-2
CAISLGAQGNEQFF | TGTGCCATCTCCTTGGGGGCGCAGGGCAATGAGCAGTTCTTC | TRBJ2-1 | . | . | TRBV10-3
CASQGFYGYTF | TGTGCCAGCCAGGGCTTCTATGGCTACACCTTC | TRBJ1-2 | . | few | TRBV12-3/TRBV12-4
CASIGGSSSYNEQFF | TGTGCCAGTATTGGCGGTTCGAGCTCCTACAATGAGCAGTTCTTC | TRBJ2-1 | . | . | TRBV19
CASSFSRLRVSAFF | TGTGCCAGCAGCTTCTCTCGTCTCAGGGTGAGCGCTTTCTTT | TRBJ1-1 | . | many | TRBV7-9
CSAEAGTGGNNEQFF | TGCAGTGCAGAGGCCGGGACAGGGGGCAACAATGAGCAGTTCTTC | TRBJ2-1 | TRBD1 | . | TRBV20-1
CASSFRGRGYGYTF | TGTGCCAGCAGTTTTCGGGGGCGCGGGTATGGCTACACCTTC | TRBJ1-2 | . | many | TRBV28
CSARKGNTEAFF | TGCAGCGCTAGGAAGGGGAACACTGAAGCTTTCTTT | TRBJ1-1 | . | few | TRBV29-1
CASSQGEAAQYF | TGTGCCAGCAGCCAAGGGGAAGCGGCGCAGTATTTT | TRBJ2-3 | . | . | TRBV3-1
CASSQPTRRQVVNTQYF | TGCGCCAGCAGCCAGCCTACCAGGAGACAGGTTGTTAATACGCAGTATTTT | TRBJ2-3 | . | many | TRBV5-1
CSAGVQANYGYTF | TGCAGTGCTGGAGTACAGGCAAACTATGGCTACACCTTC | TRBJ1-2 | . | many | TRBV20-1
CASSSGAPYEQFF | TGTGCCAGCAGCTCAGGGGCTCCCTATGAGCAGTTCTTC | TRBJ2-1 | . | . | TRBV7-9
CASSDRDMSNQPQHF | TGTGCCAGCAGTGATAGGGACATGAGCAATCAGCCCCAGCATTTT | TRBJ1-5 | . | . | TRBV6-1
CATSDSGRKKETQYF | TGTGCCACCAGTGACTCGGGACGGAAAAAAGAGACCCAGTACTTC | TRBJ2-5 | . | few | TRBV24-1
CSAQTTGSYEQYF | TGCAGCGCTCAAACGACAGGCTCCTACGAGCAGTACTTC | TRBJ2-7 | . | few | TRBV29-1
CASSFSQTASYEQYF | TGTGCCAGCAGCTTTTCCCAAACCGCCAGCTACGAGCAGTACTTC | TRBJ2-7 | . | . | TRBV7-9
CASSPQAFGANVLTF | TGTGCCAGCAGCCCCCAGGCCTTTGGGGCCAACGTCCTGACTTTC | TRBJ2-6 | . | . | TRBV3-1
CASSFRQRDSDTQYF | TGTGCCAGCAGCTTCCGCCAGCGGGACTCAGATACGCAGTATTTT | TRBJ2-3 | TRBD2 | . | TRBV5-5
CASSGQGAYYGYTF | TGTGCCAGCAGTGGACAGGGGGCGTACTATGGCTACACCTTC | TRBJ1-2 | TRBD1 | . | TRBV6-6
CSASLRRRVTEAFF | TGCAGTGCTAGTTTACGGAGGAGGGTCACTGAAGCTTTCTTT | TRBJ1-1 | . | . | TRBV20-1
CASSLEVGGPDTQYF | TGTGCCAGCAGCTTAGAAGTGGGAGGCCCAGATACGCAGTATTTT | TRBJ2-3 | . | many | TRBV11-2
CASSGGSGRGTLAKNIQYF | TGCGCCAGCAGCGGAGGTAGCGGTCGGGGAACTTTAGCCAAAAACATTCAGTACTTC | TRBJ2-4 | . | few | TRBV5-1
CASKRANYEQYF | TGTGCCAGCAAGCGGGCCAACTACGAGCAGTACTTC | TRBJ2-7 | . | . | TRBV28
CASSQLGTETQYF | TGTGCCAGCAGCCAATTGGGAACTGAGACCCAGTACTTC | TRBJ2-5 | . | . | TRBV3-1
CASSLVGTGFYNGYTF | TGTGCCAGCAGCTTGGTAGGGACAGGATTTTACAATGGCTACACCTTC | TRBJ1-2 | TRBD1 | . | TRBV5-6
CASSYSVGLYEQYF | TGTGCCAGCAGTTACTCTGTGGGGCTCTACGAGCAGTACTTC | TRBJ2-7 | . | . | TRBV6-5
CASRTTGFNTEAFF | TGTGCCAGCAGGACGACAGGATTCAACACTGAAGCTTTCTTT | TRBJ1-1 | . | few | TRBV3-1
CSVRDRDNSPLHF | TGCAGCGTTCGTGACAGGGACAACTCACCCCTCCACTTT | TRBJ1-6 | TRBD1 | . | TRBV29-1
CSARDQSDYEQYF | TGCAGTGCTAGAGATCAAAGCGACTACGAGCAGTACTTC | TRBJ2-7 | . | many | TRBV20-1
CSVEGRLAGGRYNEQFF | TGCAGCGTTGAAGGGCGACTAGCGGGAGGGAGGTACAATGAGCAGTTCTTC | TRBJ2-1 | TRBD2 | few | TRBV29-1
CASSLYSWESTEAFF | TGTGCCAGCTCACTCTACTCTTGGGAGAGCACTGAAGCTTTCTTT | TRBJ1-1 | . | many | TRBV18
CASSNPGLAENNEQFF | TGTGCCAGCAGTAATCCGGGACTAGCGGAAAACAATGAGCAGTTCTTC | TRBJ2-1 | TRBD2 | . | TRBV6-5
CASSPNPVVAPLHF | TGTGCCAGCAGTCCGAACCCAGTTGTGGCACCCCTCCACTTT | TRBJ1-6 | . | . | TRBV12-3/TRBV12-4